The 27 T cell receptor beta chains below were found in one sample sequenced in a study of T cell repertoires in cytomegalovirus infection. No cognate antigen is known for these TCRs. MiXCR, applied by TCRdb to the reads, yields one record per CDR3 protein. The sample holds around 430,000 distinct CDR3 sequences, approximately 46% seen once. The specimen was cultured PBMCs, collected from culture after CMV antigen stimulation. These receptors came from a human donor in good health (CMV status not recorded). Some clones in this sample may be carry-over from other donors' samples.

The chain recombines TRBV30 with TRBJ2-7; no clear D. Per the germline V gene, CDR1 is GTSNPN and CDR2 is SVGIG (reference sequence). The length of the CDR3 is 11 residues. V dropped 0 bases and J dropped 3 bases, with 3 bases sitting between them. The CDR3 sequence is CAWSVLYEQYF. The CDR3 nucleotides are TGTGCCTGGAGTGTACTCTACGAGCAGTACTTC.

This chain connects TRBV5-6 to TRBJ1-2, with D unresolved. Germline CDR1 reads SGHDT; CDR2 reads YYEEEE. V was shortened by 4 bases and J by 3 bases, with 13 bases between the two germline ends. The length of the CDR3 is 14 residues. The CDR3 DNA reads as TGTGCCAGCAGCGCCGAATTCGTCGACTATGGCTACACCTTC. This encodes CASSAEFVDYGYTF.

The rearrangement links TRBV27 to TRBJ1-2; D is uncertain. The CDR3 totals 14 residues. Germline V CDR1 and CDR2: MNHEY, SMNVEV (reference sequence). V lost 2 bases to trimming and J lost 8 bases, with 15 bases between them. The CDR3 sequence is CASSLMFGVQGYTF. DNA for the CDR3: TGTGCCAGCAGTTTAATGTTCGGGGTGCAGGGCTACACCTTC.

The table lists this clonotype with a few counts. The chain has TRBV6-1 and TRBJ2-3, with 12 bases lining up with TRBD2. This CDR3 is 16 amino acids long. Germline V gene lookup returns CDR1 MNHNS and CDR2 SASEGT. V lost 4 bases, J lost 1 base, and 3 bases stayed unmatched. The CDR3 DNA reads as TGTGCCAGCAGTGTCCTAGCGGGGGGGCGCACAGATACGCAGTATTTT. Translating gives CASSVLAGGRTDTQYF.

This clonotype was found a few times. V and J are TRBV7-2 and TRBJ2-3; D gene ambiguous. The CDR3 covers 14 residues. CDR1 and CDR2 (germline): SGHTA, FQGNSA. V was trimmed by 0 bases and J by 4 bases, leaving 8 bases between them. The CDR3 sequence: CASSLASLADTQYF. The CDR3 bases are TGTGCCAGCAGCTTAGCGTCTCTCGCAGATACGCAGTATTTT.

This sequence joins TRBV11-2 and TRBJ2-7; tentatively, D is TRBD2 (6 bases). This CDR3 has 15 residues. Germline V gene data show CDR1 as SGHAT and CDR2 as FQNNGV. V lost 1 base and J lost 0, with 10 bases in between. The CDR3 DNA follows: TGTGCCAGCAGCTTAGCGACCGGGAGCTCCTACGAGCAGTACTTC. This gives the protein CASSLATGSSYEQYF.

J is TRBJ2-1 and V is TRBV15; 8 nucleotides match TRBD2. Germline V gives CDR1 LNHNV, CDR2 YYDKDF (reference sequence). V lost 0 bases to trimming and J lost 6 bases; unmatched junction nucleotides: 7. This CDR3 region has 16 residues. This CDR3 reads CATSRDQGTRINEQFF. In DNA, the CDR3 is TGTGCCACCAGCAGAGATCAGGGGACTAGAATCAATGAGCAGTTCTTC.

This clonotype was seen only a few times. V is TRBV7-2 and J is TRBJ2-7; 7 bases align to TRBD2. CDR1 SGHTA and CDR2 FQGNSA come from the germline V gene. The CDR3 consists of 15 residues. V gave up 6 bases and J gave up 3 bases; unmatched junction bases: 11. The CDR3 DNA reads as TGTGCCAGCAGGGTGGGGGGAGGGACCAACTACGAGCAGTACTTC. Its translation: CASRVGGGTNYEQYF.

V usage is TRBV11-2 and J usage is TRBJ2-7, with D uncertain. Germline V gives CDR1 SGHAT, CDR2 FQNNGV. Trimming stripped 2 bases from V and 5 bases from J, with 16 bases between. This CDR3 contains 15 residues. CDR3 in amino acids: CASSLSRTSLHEQYF. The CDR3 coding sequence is TGTGCCAGCAGCTTATCCCGGACCAGCCTCCACGAGCAGTACTTC.

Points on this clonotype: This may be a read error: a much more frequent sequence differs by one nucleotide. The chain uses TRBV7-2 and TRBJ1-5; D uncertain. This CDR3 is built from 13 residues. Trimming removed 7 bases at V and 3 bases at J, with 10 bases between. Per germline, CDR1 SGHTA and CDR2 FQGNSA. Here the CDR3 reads CASNLGLNQPQHF. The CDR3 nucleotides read TGTGCCAGCAACTTGGGCCTCAATCAGCCCCAGCATTTT.

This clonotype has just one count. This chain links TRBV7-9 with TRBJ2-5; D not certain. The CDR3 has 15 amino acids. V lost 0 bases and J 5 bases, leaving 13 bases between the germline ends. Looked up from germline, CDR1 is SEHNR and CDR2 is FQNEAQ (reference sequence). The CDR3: CASSLAFGLLETQYF. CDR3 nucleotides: TGTGCCAGCAGCTTAGCGTTCGGGCTGCTGGAGACCCAGTACTTC.

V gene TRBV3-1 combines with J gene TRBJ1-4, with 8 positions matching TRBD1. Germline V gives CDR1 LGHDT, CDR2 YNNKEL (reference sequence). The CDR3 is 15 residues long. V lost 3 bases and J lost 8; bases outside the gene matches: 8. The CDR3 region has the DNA TGTGCCAGCAGCCACGCGGCAGGGGGCGTAGAAAAACTGTTTTTT. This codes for CASSHAAGGVEKLFF.

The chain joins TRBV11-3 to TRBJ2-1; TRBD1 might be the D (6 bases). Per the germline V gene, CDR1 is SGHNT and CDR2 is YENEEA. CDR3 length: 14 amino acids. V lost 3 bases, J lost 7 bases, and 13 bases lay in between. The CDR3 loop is CASSFIQGSNEQFF. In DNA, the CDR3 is TGTGCCAGCAGCTTTATTCAGGGGAGTAATGAGCAGTTCTTC.

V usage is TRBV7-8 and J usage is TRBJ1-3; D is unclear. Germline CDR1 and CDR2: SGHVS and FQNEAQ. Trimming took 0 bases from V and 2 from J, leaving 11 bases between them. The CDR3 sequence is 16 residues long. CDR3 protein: CASSLAPGRTGNTIYF. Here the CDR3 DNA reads TGTGCCAGCAGCTTAGCGCCGGGGAGGACTGGAAACACCATATATTTT. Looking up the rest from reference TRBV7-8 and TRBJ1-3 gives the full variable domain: GAGVSQSPRYKVAKRGQDVALRCDPISGHVSLFWYQQALGQGPEFLTYFQNEAQLDKSGLPSDRFFAERPEGSVSTLKIQRTQQEDSAVYLCASSLAPGRTGNTIYFGEGSWLTVV.

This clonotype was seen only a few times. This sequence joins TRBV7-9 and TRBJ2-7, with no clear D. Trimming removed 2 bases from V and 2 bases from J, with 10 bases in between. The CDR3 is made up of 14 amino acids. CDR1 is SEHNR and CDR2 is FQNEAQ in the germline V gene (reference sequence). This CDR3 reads CASSLRYRPYEQYF. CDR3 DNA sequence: TGTGCCAGCAGCTTACGCTATAGGCCCTACGAGCAGTACTTC.

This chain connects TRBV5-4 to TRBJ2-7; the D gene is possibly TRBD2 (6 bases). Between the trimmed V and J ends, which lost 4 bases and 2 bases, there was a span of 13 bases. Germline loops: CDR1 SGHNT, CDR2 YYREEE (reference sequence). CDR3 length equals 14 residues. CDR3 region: CASSEGLHTYEQYF. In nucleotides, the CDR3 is TGTGCCAGCAGCGAGGGACTTCATACCTACGAGCAGTACTTC.

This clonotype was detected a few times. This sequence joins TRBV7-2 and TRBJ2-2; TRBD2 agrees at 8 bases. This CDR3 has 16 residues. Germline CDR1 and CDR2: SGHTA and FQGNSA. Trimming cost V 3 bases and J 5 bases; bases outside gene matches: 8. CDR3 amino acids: CASSFGIAGLTGELFF. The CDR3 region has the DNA TGTGCCAGCAGCTTCGGGATAGCGGGGCTAACCGGGGAGCTGTTTTTT.

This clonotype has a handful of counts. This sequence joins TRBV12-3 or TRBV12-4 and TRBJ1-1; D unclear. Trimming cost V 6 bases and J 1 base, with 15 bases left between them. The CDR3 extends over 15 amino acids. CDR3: CASRSPYGPNTEAFF. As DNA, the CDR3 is TGTGCCAGCAGGTCGCCTTACGGGCCGAACACTGAAGCTTTCTTT.

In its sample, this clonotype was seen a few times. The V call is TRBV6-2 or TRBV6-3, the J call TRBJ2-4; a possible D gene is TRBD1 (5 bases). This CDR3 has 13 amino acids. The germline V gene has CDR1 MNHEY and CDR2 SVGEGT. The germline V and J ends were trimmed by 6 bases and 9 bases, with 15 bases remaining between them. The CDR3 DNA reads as TGTGCCAGCAGAAAGACAGTTTTTGGCATTCAGTACTTC. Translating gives CASRKTVFGIQYF.

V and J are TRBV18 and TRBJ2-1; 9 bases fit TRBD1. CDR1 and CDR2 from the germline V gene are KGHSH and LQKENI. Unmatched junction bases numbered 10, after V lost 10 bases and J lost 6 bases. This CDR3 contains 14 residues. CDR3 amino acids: CAIPKLDRGNEQFF. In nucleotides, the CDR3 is TGTGCCATCCCAAAATTGGACAGGGGCAATGAGCAGTTCTTC.

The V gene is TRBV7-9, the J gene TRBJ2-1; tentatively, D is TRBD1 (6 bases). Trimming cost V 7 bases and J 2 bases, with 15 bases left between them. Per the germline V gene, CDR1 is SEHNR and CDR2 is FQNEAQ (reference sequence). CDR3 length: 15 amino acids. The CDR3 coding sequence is TGTGCCAGCACCCCCCACGGGACAACCTACAATGAGCAGTTCTTC. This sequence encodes CASTPHGTTYNEQFF.

CDR3 nucleotides: TGCGCCAGCAGCCCGTGGACAGCTAACTATGGCTACACCTTC. Residues: CASSPWTANYGYTF. The chain recombines TRBV4-3 with TRBJ1-2; tentatively, D is TRBD1 (6 bases). The V gene's germline CDR1 is LGHNA and CDR2 YSLEER. V was pared by 4 bases and J by 0 bases, with 9 bases between. This CDR3 comprises 14 residues.

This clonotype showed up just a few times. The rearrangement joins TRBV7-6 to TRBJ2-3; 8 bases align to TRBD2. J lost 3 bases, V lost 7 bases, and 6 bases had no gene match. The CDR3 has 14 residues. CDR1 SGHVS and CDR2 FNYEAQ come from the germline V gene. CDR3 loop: CASNDGGGTDTQYF. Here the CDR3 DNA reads TGTGCCAGCAACGACGGGGGGGGGACAGATACGCAGTATTTT.

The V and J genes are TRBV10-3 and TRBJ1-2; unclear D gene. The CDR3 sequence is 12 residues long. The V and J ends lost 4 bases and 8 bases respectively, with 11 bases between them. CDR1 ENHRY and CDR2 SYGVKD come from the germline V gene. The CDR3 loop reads CAISVNDGGYTF. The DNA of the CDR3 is TGTGCCATCAGTGTTAACGATGGCGGCTACACCTTC.

The CDR3 nucleotides read TGTGCCAGCTTCCCACCGGCGGGAGGTAGCGGGGGGGCATCGGATACGCAGTATTTT. Residues: CASFPPAGGSGGASDTQYF. The rearrangement uses TRBV28 and TRBJ2-3; TRBD2 matches at 11 bases. V shed 8 bases, J shed 6 bases, and the junction held 22 bases outside the gene matches. The germline V gene has CDR1 MDHEN and CDR2 SYDVKM. The CDR3 runs 19 residues. Variable domain in full (rest from reference TRBV28 and TRBJ2-3): DVKVTQSSRYLVKRTGEKVFLECVQDMDHENMFWYRQDPGLGLRLIYFSYDVKMKEKGDIPEGYSVSREKKERFSLILESASTNQTSMYLCASFPPAGGSGGASDTQYFGPGTRLTVL.

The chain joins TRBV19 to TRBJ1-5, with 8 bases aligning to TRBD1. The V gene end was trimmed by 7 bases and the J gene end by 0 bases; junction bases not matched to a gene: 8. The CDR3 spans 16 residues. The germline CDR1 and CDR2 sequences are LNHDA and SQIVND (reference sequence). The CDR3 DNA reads TGTGCCAGTACCCTCGGACAGGGCCTTAGCAATCAGCCCCAGCATTTT. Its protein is CASTLGQGLSNQPQHF.

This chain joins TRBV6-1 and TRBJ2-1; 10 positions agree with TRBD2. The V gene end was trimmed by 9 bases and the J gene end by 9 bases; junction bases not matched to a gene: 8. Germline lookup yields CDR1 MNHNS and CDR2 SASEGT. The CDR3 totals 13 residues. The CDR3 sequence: CASAGTSASEQFF. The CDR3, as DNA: TGTGCCAGTGCGGGGACTAGCGCCAGTGAGCAGTTCTTC.